This T cell receptor beta chain was found in a study of blood T cells in healthy people across ages. Points from the study as a whole: Across the age range, TCR beta diversity per million T cells fell in a roughly linear way.

About this clonotype: The antigen is not known.

It was with a sample-barcoded 5' primer and a J-beta primer mix that a second PCR of about 6 to 12 cycles was run. Template switching added a 12-random-nucleotide identifier to every cDNA molecule. One entry per CDR3 protein, called by TCRdb with MiXCR from the 5' RACE reads. The repertoire holds 890,000 or so distinct CDR3 sequences, with approximately 67% as singletons. Germline values: CDR1 SGHDT, CDR2 YYEEEE. The CDR3 is 15 residues long. With 4 bases clipped from V and 7 bases from J, the junction kept 10 bases outside the gene matches. The source material was blood. The genes are TRBV5-6 and TRBJ1-1; 10 bases are a match to TRBD1. The TCR comes from a man aged 30 to 45 in good health. The CDR3: CASSTGTGVAREAFF. The CDR3 DNA reads TGTGCCAGCAGCACCGGGACAGGGGTGGCCCGTGAAGCTTTCTTT.